This TCR beta chain was identified during a study of T cell repertoires in cytomegalovirus infection (dated by TCRdb to about 2019). About the full investigation: The HLA type of each donor mattered for the analysis, because public TCR beta signatures pointed to carriage of CMV infection along with the matching HLA type. The paper as a whole reports these results and caveats: The ex vivo response was dominated by HLA-C-restricted CMV-specific TCR beta clonotypes, which also provided the single most frequent clonotype in two of eight donors. In both this cohort and an independent cohort of 350 or so donors, the cumulative frequency of public TCR beta family members distinguished carriers of CMV infection plus the relevant HLA type.

Sequencing relied on an Illumina HiSeq 1500. Using fastp trimming at Q25 and MiXCR clonotype assembly, TCRdb reanalyzed the public sequencing data and kept in-frame beta chains. For every CDR3 protein sequence, its rows merge into one entry that carries the most common genes and DNA. The sample records approximately 140,000 distinct CDR3 sequences, about 6.1% of which are singletons. The top ten constitute approximately 19% of the sample. Counted from cysteine to phenylalanine, this CDR3 has 15 amino acids. The kept DNA is CDR3 alone, 45 bases in frame from the first base. In the germline V gene, CDR1 corresponds to SGHTA and CDR2 to FQGTGA. Trimming at the junction amounts to 1 base on V and 0 bases on J, and the germline ends lie 9 bases apart. Many counts were recorded for this clonotype. What this receptor recognizes is not known. No clone much larger than this one lies a single base away; base qualities are absent.

This receptor was obtained from a human donor in good health (CMV status not recorded). Some clones in this sample may be carry-over from other donors' samples. The chain employs TRBV7-3 and TRBJ1-1; the D gene is possibly TRBD1, with 5 bases matching. Specimen: PBMCs. The CDR3 region has the sequence CASSLSRVMNTEAFF. The nucleotides read TGTGCCAGCAGCTTAAGCAGGGTAATGAACACTGAAGCTTTCTTT.